The 22 T cell receptor beta chains below come from one sample, sequenced in a study of human T cells and chemical hapten exposure. Time point here: patch test 1, 2 weeks after DPC sensitization. The treatment denotes: therapeutic diphenylcyclopropenone sensitization with weekly scalp DPC. TCRdb processed the RACE reads anew with MiXCR; each CDR3 protein has one entry. The sample carries about 120,000 distinct CDR3 sequences, roughly 13% recorded once. The sample consisted of whole blood, taken in connection with sensitization to the hapten diphenylcyclopropenone (DPC). These receptor sequences come from a man between 18 and 29 years old with alopecia areata. Some clones in this sample may be carry-over from other donors' samples.

CDR3 loop: CASSSRTSGGNTDTQYF. The CDR3 DNA reads TGTGCCAGCAGCTCGCGGACTAGCGGGGGGAACACAGATACGCAGTATTTT. V gene TRBV7-2 combines with J gene TRBJ2-3, with 14 bases matching TRBD2. V gave up 4 bases and J gave up 2 bases; unmatched junction bases: 5. This CDR3 region has 17 residues. The germline gives CDR1 SGHTA, CDR2 FQGNSA.

This clonotype has ten or more counts. The rearrangement links TRBV20-1 to TRBJ1-6; D is unclear. Germline CDR1 and CDR2: DFQATT and SNEGSKA (reference sequence). The length of the CDR3 is 14 residues. Here the CDR3 DNA reads TGCAGCCCAAACCATAACGGAGCCAATTCACCCCTCCACTTT. Protein: CSPNHNGANSPLHF.

The genes are TRBV20-1 and TRBJ2-7; TRBD2 agrees at 10 bases. V was clipped by 0 bases and J by 0 bases; unmatched bases: 8. The CDR3 spans 17 residues. Germline lookup yields CDR1 DFQATT and CDR2 SNEGSKA (reference sequence). The CDR3 sequence: CSARDLSSGGPSYEQYF. The CDR3, as DNA: TGCAGTGCTAGAGATCTCTCTAGCGGGGGTCCCTCCTACGAGCAGTACTTC.

This clonotype has only a few counts. This rearrangement joins TRBV12-3 or TRBV12-4 to TRBJ2-1, with 14 bases lining up with TRBD2. The V and J ends lost 3 bases and 0 bases, in that order; junction bases with no gene match: 7. The CDR3 sequence is 19 residues long. CDR3 nucleotides: TGTGCCAGCAGTTTGGGACTAGCGGGGGAGTTAAGCTCCTACAATGAGCAGTTCTTC. It yields the protein CASSLGLAGELSSYNEQFF.

This clonotype has only a few counts. The chain uses TRBV3-1 and TRBJ2-2; no definite D call. With 4 bases removed from V and 1 base from J, the gap between germline ends came to 7 bases. The CDR3 is made up of 14 amino acids. Per the germline V gene, CDR1 is LGHDT and CDR2 is YNNKEL (reference sequence). The CDR3 is CASSPALNTGELFF. CDR3 bases: TGTGCCAGCAGCCCCGCTTTGAACACCGGGGAGCTGTTTTTT.

This clonotype was observed a handful of times. The chain joins TRBV7-6 to TRBJ1-1; D gene unclear. The CDR3 spans 14 residues. The ends were cut back, 2 bases at V and 7 bases at J, with 14 bases in the middle. Germline CDR1 SGHVS, CDR2 FNYEAQ. This chain's CDR3 is CASSLLGFGDEAFF. The CDR3 region has the DNA TGTGCCAGCAGCTTATTGGGATTCGGGGATGAAGCTTTCTTT.

This clonotype appeared many times. The chain links TRBV11-2 to TRBJ2-5; possibly TRBD1 for D (6 bases). Germline V gene data show CDR1 as SGHAT and CDR2 as FQNNGV. V lost 3 bases and J lost 1, with 9 bases in between. The CDR3 contains 14 residues. CDR3 amino acids: CASSLDRVQETQYF. The CDR3 nucleotides are TGTGCCAGCAGCTTGGACAGAGTCCAAGAGACCCAGTACTTC.

This clonotype has a count of ten or more. CDR3 sequence reads: CASSPTLAGSSYNEQFF. The CDR3 region has the DNA TGTGCCAGCAGCCCTACTCTAGCGGGAAGCTCCTACAATGAGCAGTTCTTC. The rearrangement links TRBV7-3 to TRBJ2-1, with 9 bases that match TRBD2. The CDR3 has 17 residues. V lost 5 bases to trimming and J lost 0 bases; unmatched junction nucleotides: 8. Per the germline V gene, CDR1 is SGHTA and CDR2 is FQGTGA.

The sample holds many counts of this clonotype. The chain joins TRBV7-8 to TRBJ1-2; D gene ambiguous. The CDR3 length is 13 residues. The germline V and J ends were trimmed by 1 base and 1 base, with 4 bases remaining between them. Germline CDR1 and CDR2: SGHVS and FQNEAQ. CDR3 in DNA: TGTGCCAGCAGCTTAGGTCTTAACTATGGCTACACCTTC. The encoded protein is CASSLGLNYGYTF.

This clonotype was observed many times. This chain uses TRBV20-1 with TRBJ1-1; D is uncertain. Trimming took 2 bases from V and 5 from J, leaving 9 bases between them. CDR3 length equals 12 residues. Per germline, CDR1 DFQATT and CDR2 SNEGSKA (reference sequence). The CDR3 DNA reads TGCAGTGCTAGACGAGGGAGGACTGAAGCTTTCTTT. This gives the protein CSARRGRTEAFF.

The chain is built from TRBV7-9 and TRBJ2-3, with TRBD2 matching 9 bases. Losses at the gene ends were 1 base for V and 5 bases for J; bases not matched to a gene: 7. Germline loops: CDR1 SEHNR, CDR2 FQNEAQ (reference sequence). The CDR3 extends over 16 amino acids. Here the CDR3 DNA reads TGTGCCAGCAGCTTAGGGTCTAGCGGGGCGATAGATACGCAGTATTTT. As protein: CASSLGSSGAIDTQYF.

This clonotype was observed a handful of times. This chain links TRBV9 with TRBJ1-4; D gene ambiguous. This CDR3 is 17 amino acids long. Germline assignment: CDR1 SGDLS and CDR2 YYNGEE. V was clipped by 0 bases and J by 8 bases, with 20 bases between them. The CDR3 reads CASSVDGNTGMLEKLFF. The CDR3 DNA sequence: TGTGCCAGCAGCGTAGACGGGAACACCGGGATGCTGGAAAAACTGTTTTTT.

This clonotype was observed a handful of times. The gene calls are TRBV6-1 and TRBJ1-2; no firm D call. Germline CDR1 MNHNS, CDR2 SASEGT. The CDR3 is 10 residues long. The V and J ends lost 8 bases and 2 bases respectively, with 3 bases between them. CDR3 DNA: TGTGCCAGCGTGAACTATGGCTACACCTTC. This sequence encodes CASVNYGYTF.

The genes are TRBV9 and TRBJ2-2, with no clear D. V was clipped by 0 bases and J by 7 bases, with 4 bases between them. Germline assignment: CDR1 SGDLS and CDR2 YYNGEE. The CDR3 has 12 residues. The CDR3 DNA sequence: TGTGCCAGCAGCGTAGTCATCGGGGAGCTGTTTTTT. Amino acid sequence: CASSVVIGELFF.

There are a few counts of this clonotype. The J gene is TRBJ2-1, the V gene TRBV27, with D uncertain. Germline V gives CDR1 MNHEY, CDR2 SMNVEV (reference sequence). CDR3 length equals 13 residues. Trimming removed 4 bases at V and 2 bases at J, with 6 bases between. CDR3 loop: CASSSRAYNEQFF. The CDR3 nucleotides are TGTGCCAGCAGTTCCCGGGCCTACAATGAGCAGTTCTTC.

This clonotype was counted a few times. The chain uses TRBV20-1 and TRBJ1-1, with TRBD1 matching 8 bases. The CDR3 is 12 residues long. V lost 6 bases to trimming and J lost 5 bases; unmatched junction nucleotides: 5. CDR1 and CDR2 from the germline V gene are DFQATT and SNEGSKA (reference sequence). CDR3 in amino acids: CSANQGATEAFF. CDR3 nucleotides: TGCAGTGCAAACCAGGGGGCAACTGAAGCTTTCTTT.

This chain links TRBV4-2 with TRBJ2-7; possibly TRBD1 for D (6 bases). This CDR3 region has 15 residues. Germline V gene lookup returns CDR1 LGHNA and CDR2 YNFKEQ. V lost 3 bases and J lost 1, with 13 bases in between. The CDR3 DNA reads TGTGCCAGCAGCCAGGGACACTCAGGGTCCTACGAGCAGTACTTC. Its protein product is CASSQGHSGSYEQYF.

The V call is TRBV18, the J call TRBJ1-2; 7 bases align to TRBD1. With 3 bases clipped from V and 6 bases from J, the junction kept 10 bases outside the gene matches. The CDR3 spans 15 residues. Germline V gene sequence: CDR1 KGHSH, CDR2 LQKENI. The CDR3 region is CASSPVRGGGHGYTF. CDR3 nucleotides: TGTGCCAGCTCACCCGTAAGAGGGGGCGGTCATGGCTACACCTTC.

The chain joins TRBV27 to TRBJ2-1; 9 positions agree with TRBD1. Germline values: CDR1 MNHEY, CDR2 SMNVEV (reference sequence). With 3 bases clipped from V and 2 bases from J, the junction kept 14 bases outside the gene matches. This CDR3 has 19 amino acids. CDR3 sequence (DNA): TGTGCCAGCAGTTTTCACAGGGGGCCGACTTTTGAGACCTACAATGAGCAGTTCTTC. Residues: CASSFHRGPTFETYNEQFF.

CDR3 bases: TGCGCCAGCAGCTTGAAGCCCCCGGGACTAGCTCAGCTTTCGCAAGAGACCCAGTACTTC. Its translation: CASSLKPPGLAQLSQETQYF. The V call is TRBV5-1, the J call TRBJ2-5; 9 bases fit TRBD2. The junction had 18 bases not matched to a gene; V was cut back by 1 base and J by 2 bases. CDR1 is SGHRS, CDR2 YFSETQ, per germline. This CDR3 has 20 amino acids.

This clonotype was seen a few times. The V call is TRBV7-2, the J call TRBJ1-3, with D hard to call. V was pared by 5 bases and J by 4 bases, with 12 bases between. CDR1 is SGHTA and CDR2 is FQGNSA in the germline V gene. This CDR3 has 14 amino acids. CDR3 coding DNA: TGTGCCAGCAGCGGGCAGGAGTACGGAAACACCATATATTTT. Its protein product is CASSGQEYGNTIYF.

The CDR3 sequence is CASSERGTGAPEQFF. CDR3 coding DNA: TGTGCCAGCAGTGAAAGGGGGACAGGGGCTCCTGAGCAGTTCTTC. J is TRBJ2-1 and V is TRBV2, with 10 bases aligning to TRBD1. The CDR3 length is 15 residues. The germline V gene encodes CDR1 SNHLY and CDR2 FYNNEI. With V trimmed by 2 bases and J by 9 bases, 7 bases remained unmatched.